Each of the 21 T cell receptor beta chains below was sequenced from the same sample in a study of CD8 T cells in Susac syndrome (dated by TCRdb to the late 2010s). The library was produced with the immunoSEQ multiplex PCR assay. RNA was extracted with the RNeasy kit and about 0.5 to 1 ug was reverse transcribed using random hexamers. TCRdb reran the public reads through fastp at Q25 and MiXCR, keeping productive beta chains. Each record represents a unique CDR3 protein, reported with the most common genes and DNA among its rows. This sample has approximately 150,000 distinct CDR3 sequences in its table, and 80% to 95% of those were observed once. The top ten clones comprise approximately 0.094% of the sample. Sequencing was done on a sample of CD4+ T cells from PBMCs. The receptor set was obtained from a human donor with multiple sclerosis.

The chain carries TRBV5-6 and TRBJ2-2, with TRBD2 as a possible D gene (6 bases). Trimming shortened V by 1 base and J by 4 bases, and 14 bases separated the two germline ends. CDR3 length: 16 residues. Germline-derived CDR1 and CDR2 are SGHDT and YYEEEE. CDR3 amino acids: CASSLPPGRSTGELFF. CDR3 DNA sequence: TGTGCCAGCAGCTTGCCCCCAGGGAGGAGCACCGGGGAGCTGTTTTTT.

The rearrangement joins TRBV6-6 to TRBJ1-5, with D unclear. The CDR3 covers 13 residues. From germline, CDR1 is MNHNY and CDR2 SVGAGI (reference sequence). V shed 6 bases and J shed 5 bases, with 11 bases lying between them. The CDR3 loop is CASSPQEYQPQHF. The CDR3 coding sequence is TGTGCCAGCAGCCCGCAAGAGTATCAGCCCCAGCATTTT.

The V call is TRBV12-3 or TRBV12-4, the J call TRBJ1-2; D gene uncertain. The CDR3 is made up of 13 amino acids. Trimming shortened V by 5 bases and J by 2 bases, and 9 bases separated the two germline ends. CDR3 protein: CASSPTANYGYTF. In nucleotides, the CDR3 is TGTGCCAGCAGTCCGACCGCCAACTATGGCTACACCTTC.

The J gene is TRBJ2-5, the V gene TRBV18; 10 bases are shared with TRBD2. Germline V lookup: CDR1 KGHSH, CDR2 LQKENI. Trimming took 3 bases from V and 0 from J; bases not matched to a gene: 4. The length of the CDR3 is 16 residues. The CDR3 loop is CASSPMTSGYQETQYF. The CDR3 nucleotides are TGTGCCAGCTCACCCATGACTAGCGGGTACCAAGAGACCCAGTACTTC.

V gene TRBV25-1 combines with J gene TRBJ2-7; D gene unclear. Germline V CDR1 and CDR2: MGHDK, SYGVNS. V was shortened by 6 bases and J by 0 bases, with 9 bases between the two germline ends. The CDR3 runs 13 residues. The CDR3 sequence: CASRSASSYEQYF. The CDR3 DNA follows: TGTGCCAGCAGATCAGCGAGCTCCTACGAGCAGTACTTC.

This clonotype appeared a single time. The chain has TRBV12-3 or TRBV12-4 and TRBJ2-2; no firm D call. The CDR3 covers 14 residues. Trimming removed 6 bases at V and 0 bases at J, with 8 bases between. This CDR3 is CASRITPNTGELFF. CDR3 bases: TGTGCCAGCAGGATTACCCCGAACACCGGGGAGCTGTTTTTT.

The chain uses TRBV18 and TRBJ1-2, with TRBD1 as a possible D gene (5 bases). Trimming took off 5 bases at V and 0 bases at J, with 13 bases between the two ends. Germline V lookup: CDR1 KGHSH, CDR2 LQKENI. The CDR3 spans 15 residues. The CDR3 DNA follows: TGTGCCAGCTCAGAGAGACAGCAAGCTAACTATGGCTACACCTTC. Translating gives CASSERQQANYGYTF.

The chain has TRBV14 and TRBJ1-1, with a possible D match to TRBD1 (5 bases). Germline V gene data show CDR1 as SGHDN and CDR2 as FVKESK. The CDR3 runs 14 residues. V lost 7 bases and J lost 1, with 13 bases in between. CDR3 amino acids: CASNLGLKNTEAFF. CDR3 bases: TGTGCCAGCAATTTGGGACTTAAGAACACTGAAGCTTTCTTT.

This clonotype was seen only once. The chain couples TRBV5-1 to TRBJ2-1; TRBD1 might be the D (5 bases). V was trimmed by 0 bases and J by 5 bases, leaving 15 bases between them. There are 16 residues in the CDR3. Germline V gene data show CDR1 as SGHRS and CDR2 as YFSETQ. The CDR3 region is CASSLVPREGNNEQFF. The CDR3 region has the DNA TGCGCCAGCAGCTTGGTCCCCAGGGAAGGGAACAATGAGCAGTTCTTC. The variable domain in full, with the rest retrieved from reference TRBV5-1 and TRBJ2-1, is KAGVTQTPRYLIKTRGQQVTLSCSPISGHRSVSWYQQTPGQGLQFLFEYFSETQRNKGNFPGRFSGRQFSNSRSEMNVSTLELGDSALYLCASSLVPREGNNEQFFGPGTRLTVL.

This sequence joins TRBV5-8 and TRBJ2-5, with 9 nucleotides matching TRBD1. CDR1 is SGHTS and CDR2 is YDEGEE in the germline V gene. After removal of 3 bases from V and 2 bases from J, the junction contained 8 bases not matched to a gene. The length of the CDR3 is 16 residues. CDR3 amino acids: CASSWGDRAEQETQYF. CDR3 bases: TGTGCCAGCAGCTGGGGGGACAGGGCCGAACAAGAGACCCAGTACTTC.

The rearrangement joins TRBV5-4 to TRBJ2-1; TRBD2 agrees at 7 bases. The CDR3 extends over 15 amino acids. The junction had 4 bases not matched to a gene; V was cut back by 0 bases and J by 4 bases. Germline assignment: CDR1 SGHNT and CDR2 YYREEE (reference sequence). Here the CDR3 DNA reads TGTGCCAGCAGCTTGGATCTAGCGGAGTACAATGAGCAGTTCTTC. Translating it yields CASSLDLAEYNEQFF.

This chain connects TRBV12-3 or TRBV12-4 to TRBJ1-5, with D possibly matching TRBD1 (5 bases). The CDR3 sequence is 12 residues long. V was trimmed by 5 bases and J by 7 bases, leaving 9 bases between them. CDR3 in amino acids: CASSRGGQPQHF. In nucleotides, the CDR3 is TGTGCCAGCAGTCGTGGGGGACAGCCCCAGCATTTT.

The chain employs TRBV2 and TRBJ2-7; 10 nucleotides align to TRBD1. The V segment lost 6 bases and the J segment 2 bases; nucleotides outside the gene matches: 4. CDR3 length: 14 residues. Germline lookup yields CDR1 SNHLY and CDR2 FYNNEI. The CDR3 DNA follows: TGTGCCAGCAGCGCCGGGACAGGGGCCTACGAGCAGTACTTC. This sequence encodes CASSAGTGAYEQYF.

J is TRBJ2-2 and V is TRBV29-1; TRBD1 or TRBD2 may be the D gene (5 bases each). Germline values: CDR1 SQVTM, CDR2 ANQGSEA. CDR3 length equals 14 residues. V was trimmed by 4 bases and J by 1 base, leaving 10 bases between them. CDR3 sequence: CSVVEGQNTGELFF. CDR3 nucleotides: TGCAGCGTTGTCGAGGGGCAGAACACCGGGGAGCTGTTTTTT.

The J gene is TRBJ1-4, the V gene TRBV20-1; maybe TRBD1 (6 bases). This CDR3 comprises 16 residues. The germline CDR1 and CDR2 sequences are DFQATT and SNEGSKA (reference sequence). The V end was cut by 1 base, the J end by 4 bases, with 16 bases between. CDR3: CSARGVGGGLNEKLFF. CDR3 nucleotides: TGCAGTGCTAGAGGGGTTGGCGGGGGCCTTAATGAAAAACTGTTTTTT.

CDR3 nucleotide sequence: TGTGCCAGCAGCGGAGACGGTGGTAATTCACCCCTCCACTTT. Residues: CASSGDGGNSPLHF. This chain links TRBV9 with TRBJ1-6, with unresolved D. V dropped 3 bases and J dropped 6 bases, with 10 bases sitting between them. CDR1 is SGDLS and CDR2 is YYNGEE in the germline V gene. The CDR3 is 14 residues long. The full variable domain, completed using reference TRBV9 and TRBJ1-6, is DSGVTQTPKHLITATGQRVTLRCSPRSGDLSVYWYQQSLDQGLQFLIQYYNGEERAKGNILERFSAQQFPDLHSELNLSSLELGDSALYFCASSGDGGNSPLHFGNGTRLTVT.

V and J are TRBV28 and TRBJ2-4; D is unclear. CDR1 is MDHEN and CDR2 is SYDVKM in the germline V gene. The CDR3 has 14 amino acids. V shed 5 bases and J shed 6 bases, with 14 bases lying between them. CDR3 nucleotide sequence: TGTGCCAGCAGTCGCGGACGATGGGGAAACATTCAGTACTTC. It is translated as CASSRGRWGNIQYF.

The gene calls are TRBV28 and TRBJ2-1, with D possibly being TRBD1 (6 bases). In germline, CDR1 is MDHEN, CDR2 SYDVKM. The V end lost 6 bases, the J end lost 6 bases, and 6 bases lay between the germline ends. This CDR3 has 11 residues. The CDR3 bases are TGTGCCAGCAGGGACAGCAATGAGCAGTTCTTC. Translation: CASRDSNEQFF.

This chain joins TRBV2 and TRBJ2-2, with D possibly TRBD2 on 5 matching bases. Trimming pared 8 bases from V and 0 bases from J, leaving 16 bases between. CDR3 length equals 16 residues. Germline-derived CDR1 and CDR2 are SNHLY and FYNNEI. CDR3 loop: CASVKTGNANTGELFF. CDR3 nucleotides: TGTGCCAGCGTTAAGACGGGGAACGCGAACACCGGGGAGCTGTTTTTT.

V is TRBV20-1 and J is TRBJ2-5, with TRBD2 matching 7 bases. The CDR3 loop spans 14 amino acids. With 5 bases clipped from V and 5 bases from J, the junction kept 11 bases outside the gene matches. The germline gives CDR1 DFQATT, CDR2 SNEGSKA (reference sequence). This CDR3 reads CSAPLGEAGETQYF. DNA for the CDR3: TGCAGTGCTCCACTCGGGGAAGCGGGGGAGACCCAGTACTTC.

V gene TRBV20-1 combines with J gene TRBJ2-3; a possible D gene is TRBD2 (6 bases). This CDR3 comprises 14 residues. The germline gives CDR1 DFQATT, CDR2 SNEGSKA (reference sequence). V gave up 2 bases and J gave up 0 bases, with 9 bases separating them. The DNA for the CDR3 is TGCAGTGCTAGACATAGCGGAAGCACAGATACGCAGTATTTT. It specifies CSARHSGSTDTQYF.